The 8 T cell receptor beta chains below come from one sample, sequenced in a study of T-cell reconstitution after alpha-beta-depleted transplantation in children. Researchers prepared the TCRbeta library using unique molecular identifiers, the study reports. TCRdb analysed the PCR reads with MiXCR anew, one entry per CDR3 protein. The data show about 230,000 distinct CDR3 sequences, roughly a tenth seen once. Material: PBMCs, obtained before TCRalphabeta/CD19-depleted stem cell transplant. These receptors all stem from a child under three years old with acute myeloid leukemia, due to receive a stem cell transplant.

This clonotype was seen at least ten times. Since a much larger clone is just one base distant, this may be a read error. The chain recombines TRBV12-3 or TRBV12-4 with TRBJ2-3, with TRBD2 identical over 9 bases. This CDR3 is 13 amino acids long. Trimming cost V 5 bases and J 4 bases; bases outside gene matches: 1. This CDR3 reads CASSRLAADTQYF. The CDR3 DNA reads TGTGCCAGCAGTCGACTAGCGGCAGATACGCAGTATTTT.

In this sample, this clonotype turned up many times. V is TRBV5-1 and J is TRBJ2-7; D is unclear. V lost 4 bases to trimming and J lost 4 bases, with 12 bases between them. This CDR3 spans 13 amino acids. Per germline, CDR1 SGHRS and CDR2 YFSETQ. CDR3 sequence reads: CASSAYDPYEQYF. In DNA form, the CDR3 reads TGCGCCAGCAGCGCCTACGACCCTTACGAGCAGTACTTC.

The rearrangement uses TRBV25-1 and TRBJ1-2; TRBD1 aligns across 8 bases. The germline gives CDR1 MGHDK, CDR2 SYGVNS. The CDR3 covers 17 residues. Losses at the gene ends were 8 bases for V and 5 bases for J; bases not matched to a gene: 19. The chain's CDR3 is CASHSYRYDRGGYGYTF. The CDR3 region has the DNA TGTGCCAGCCACTCTTATCGATATGACAGGGGAGGTTATGGCTACACCTTC.

In this sample, this clonotype turned up a few times. This chain joins TRBV28 and TRBJ1-5; 7 nucleotides line up with TRBD1. This CDR3 has 17 residues. Germline trimming cut 6 bases from V and 0 bases from J; bases unmatched to any gene: 11. Germline CDR1 and CDR2: MDHEN and SYDVKM. CDR3 region: CASSPPGGTNSNQPQHF. CDR3 bases: TGTGCCAGCAGCCCCCCAGGGGGAACTAATAGCAATCAGCCCCAGCATTTT.

This clonotype appeared many times. The V gene is TRBV29-1, the J gene TRBJ2-7; TRBD2 aligns across 11 bases. The CDR3 is 14 amino acids. Germline-derived CDR1 and CDR2 are SQVTM and ANQGSEA. With 3 bases clipped from V and 3 bases from J, the junction kept 4 bases outside the gene matches. The CDR3 DNA reads TGCAGCGTTGAGTTAGCGGGAGGGTTCTACGAGCAGTACTTC. It yields the protein CSVELAGGFYEQYF.

This clonotype was picked up many times. The V call is TRBV28, the J call TRBJ2-7; 10 bases are shared with TRBD1. Germline CDR1 MDHEN, CDR2 SYDVKM. The CDR3 consists of 16 residues. J was trimmed by 9 bases and V by 5 bases; bases with no gene match: 16. The CDR3 DNA reads TGTGCCAGCAGTCGCCTCCCTCCGGGACAGGGGTTTCGGCAGTACTTC. As protein: CASSRLPPGQGFRQYF. Full variable domain (remainder filled in from reference TRBV28 and TRBJ2-7): DVKVTQSSRYLVKRTGEKVFLECVQDMDHENMFWYRQDPGLGLRLIYFSYDVKMKEKGDIPEGYSVSREKKERFSLILESASTNQTSMYLCASSRLPPGQGFRQYFGPGTRLTVT.

This clonotype was found many times. The chain recombines TRBV20-1 with TRBJ2-7, with 11 nucleotides matching TRBD2. V shed 1 base, J shed 0 bases, and the junction held 2 bases outside the gene matches. This CDR3 region has 15 residues. The germline V gene encodes CDR1 DFQATT and CDR2 SNEGSKA (reference sequence). The CDR3 region has the DNA TGCAGTGCTAGAGGACTAGCGGGATACTCCTACGAGCAGTACTTC. Translated: CSARGLAGYSYEQYF.

This clonotype appeared many times. The gene calls are TRBV20-1 and TRBJ2-5; D is ambiguous. Germline lookup yields CDR1 DFQATT and CDR2 SNEGSKA (reference sequence). The CDR3 is 13 amino acids. V was shortened by 6 bases and J by 4 bases, with 15 bases between the two germline ends. The CDR3 nucleotides read TGCAGTGCAGAAGCCCCAGGCGGAGAGACCCAGTACTTC. As protein: CSAEAPGGETQYF.